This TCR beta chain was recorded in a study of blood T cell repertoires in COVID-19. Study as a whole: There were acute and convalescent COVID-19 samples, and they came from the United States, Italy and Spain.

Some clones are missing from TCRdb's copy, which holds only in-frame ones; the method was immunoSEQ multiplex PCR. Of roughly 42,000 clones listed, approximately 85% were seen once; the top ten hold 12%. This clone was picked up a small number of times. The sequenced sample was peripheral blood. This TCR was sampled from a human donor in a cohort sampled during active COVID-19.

CDR3 sequence: CASSLGTGVSHQPQHF. The CDR3 DNA is TGTGCCAGCAGCCTTGGGACAGGGGTATCTCATCAGCCCCAGCATTTT. The gene calls are TRBV11-3 and TRBJ1-5; 10 nucleotides match TRBD1. The CDR3 length is 16 residues. The ends lost 5 bases at V and 5 bases at J; junction bases unmatched: 9. Germline CDR1 and CDR2: SGHNT and YENEEA.